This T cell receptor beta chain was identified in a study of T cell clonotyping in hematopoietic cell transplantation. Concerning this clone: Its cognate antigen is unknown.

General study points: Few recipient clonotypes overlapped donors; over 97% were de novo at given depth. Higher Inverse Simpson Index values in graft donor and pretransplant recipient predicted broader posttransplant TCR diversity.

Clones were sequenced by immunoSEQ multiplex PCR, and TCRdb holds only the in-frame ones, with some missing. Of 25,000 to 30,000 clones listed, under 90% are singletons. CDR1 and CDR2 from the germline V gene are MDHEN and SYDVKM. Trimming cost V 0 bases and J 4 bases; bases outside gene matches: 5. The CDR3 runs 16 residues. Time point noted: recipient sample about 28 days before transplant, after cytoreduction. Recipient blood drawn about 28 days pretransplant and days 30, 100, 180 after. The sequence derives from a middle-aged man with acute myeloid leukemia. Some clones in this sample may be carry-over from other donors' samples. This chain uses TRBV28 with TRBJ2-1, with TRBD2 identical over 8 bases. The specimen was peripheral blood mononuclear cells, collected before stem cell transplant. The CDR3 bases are TGTGCCAGCAGTTTATGGCGGGTAGCGGGATACAATGAGCAGTTCTTC. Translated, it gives CASSLWRVAGYNEQFF.